The 7 T cell receptor beta chains reported below all come from one sample, sequenced in a study of CD8 T cells in Susac syndrome. Reverse transcription used about 0.5 to 1 ug RNA and random hexamers. TCRdb processed the immunoSEQ multiplex PCR reads anew with MiXCR; each CDR3 protein has one entry. Among hundreds of thousands of distinct CDR3 sequences listed, about 91% were seen once. The specimen was CD8+ T cells from PBMCs. The receptors shown here come from a human donor with multiple sclerosis.

This chain connects TRBV20-1 to TRBJ2-3; D gene ambiguous. This CDR3 has 12 amino acids. V shed 6 bases and J shed 5 bases, with 12 bases lying between them. The germline V gene has CDR1 DFQATT and CDR2 SNEGSKA (reference sequence). CDR3: CSALNPGDTQYF. The CDR3 DNA reads TGCAGTGCCCTCAACCCGGGAGATACGCAGTATTTT.

In its sample, this clonotype was seen a few times. This chain connects TRBV7-6 to TRBJ1-2, with 10 bases aligning to TRBD1. This CDR3 spans 16 amino acids. The junction had 6 bases not matched to a gene; V was cut back by 1 base and J by 4 bases. Germline V gene sequence: CDR1 SGHVS, CDR2 FNYEAQ. The CDR3 region has the DNA TGTGCCAGCAGCTTAGGTAGCGGACAGGGGGTCTATGGCTACACCTTC. This translates into CASSLGSGQGVYGYTF.

This chain joins TRBV4-1 and TRBJ2-1; D gene ambiguous. The CDR3 runs to 14 residues. Trimming took off 0 bases at V and 4 bases at J, with 7 bases between the two ends. CDR1 and CDR2 from the germline V gene are MGHRA and YSYEKL. DNA for the CDR3: TGCGCCAGCAGCCAAGATGCGGCGTACAATGAGCAGTTCTTC. Its translation is CASSQDAAYNEQFF.

The chain has TRBV6-2 or TRBV6-3 and TRBJ2-1, with 7 bases lining up with TRBD2. Trimming took 0 bases from V and 0 from J; bases not matched to a gene: 5. This CDR3 is built from 17 residues. Germline V gene data show CDR1 as MNHEY and CDR2 as SVGEGT. CDR3 in amino acids: CASSYSRGGGSYNEQFF. Written as DNA, the CDR3 is TGTGCCAGCAGTTACTCGCGTGGGGGGGGCTCCTACAATGAGCAGTTCTTC.

The CDR3 loop is CASSMGTTDTQYF. CDR3 in DNA: TGTGCCAGTAGTATGGGGACCACAGATACGCAGTATTTT. The rearrangement links TRBV19 to TRBJ2-3; D tentatively reads TRBD1 or TRBD2 (5 bases each). CDR1 and CDR2 from the germline V gene are LNHDA and SQIVND (reference sequence). The CDR3 is 13 amino acids. The ends were cut back, 3 bases at V and 2 bases at J, with 6 bases in the middle. Using reference TRBV19 and TRBJ2-3 for the parts outside the CDR3, the full variable domain is DGGITQSPKYLFRKEGQNVTLSCEQNLNHDAMYWYRQDPGQGLRLIYYSQIVNDFQKGDIAEGYSVSREKKESFPLTVTSAQKNPTAFYLCASSMGTTDTQYFGPGTRLTVL.

This rearrangement joins TRBV7-2 to TRBJ2-6, with TRBD2 matching 13 bases. Germline CDR1 SGHTA, CDR2 FQGNSA. The CDR3 length is 18 residues. V gave up 4 bases and J gave up 2 bases; unmatched junction bases: 5. CDR3 sequence: CASSSRLAGGAGANVLTF. CDR3 coding DNA: TGTGCCAGCAGCTCAAGACTAGCGGGGGGAGCTGGGGCCAACGTCCTGACTTTC.

This clonotype was counted once. The chain carries TRBV2 and TRBJ1-5; D gene ambiguous. V lost 1 base, J lost 0 bases, and 7 bases lay in between. Germline V CDR1 and CDR2: SNHLY, FYNNEI. The CDR3 sequence is 15 residues long. The CDR3 sequence: CASSEVVFSNQPQHF. In DNA, the CDR3 is TGTGCCAGCAGTGAAGTGGTGTTTAGCAATCAGCCCCAGCATTTT.